Given below is one TCR beta chain in context. Per germline, CDR1 SGHTA and CDR2 FQGNSA. The CDR3 runs to 15 residues. Trimming took 3 bases from V and 10 from J; bases not matched to a gene: 9. These data belong to a study of T cell responses to AZD1222 COVID-19 vaccine. Study as a whole: Samples with a second dose at about 4 or about 12 weeks were pooled together.

Assay: immunoSEQ multiplex PCR; the TCRdb copy retains only in-frame clones and omits some. This table has 110,000 to 150,000 clones, about 93% appearing once. This clonotype was obtained from an adult in good health. This chain links TRBV7-2 with TRBJ1-6; 7 bases align to TRBD1. The sample here was peripheral blood, taken on day 0 of AZD1222 vaccination. The CDR3 region is CASSFYRGRESPLHF. The CDR3 DNA reads as TGTGCCAGCAGCTTTTACAGGGGTCGGGAGTCACCCCTCCACTTT. The whole variable domain, remainder taken from reference TRBV7-2 and TRBJ1-6, is GAGVSQSPSNKVTEKGKDVELRCDPISGHTALYWYRQSLGQGLEFLIYFQGNSAPDKSGLPSDRFSAERTGGSVSTLTIQRTQQEDSAVYLCASSFYRGRESPLHFGNGTRLTVT.